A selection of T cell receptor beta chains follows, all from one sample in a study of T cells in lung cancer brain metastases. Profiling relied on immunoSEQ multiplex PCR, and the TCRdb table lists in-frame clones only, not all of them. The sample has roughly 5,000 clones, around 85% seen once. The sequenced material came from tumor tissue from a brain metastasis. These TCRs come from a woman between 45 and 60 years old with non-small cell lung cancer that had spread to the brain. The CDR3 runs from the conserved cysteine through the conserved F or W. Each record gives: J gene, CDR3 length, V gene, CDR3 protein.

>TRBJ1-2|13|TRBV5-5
CASSSRSNYGYTF
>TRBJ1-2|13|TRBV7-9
CASSPGGLVGYTF
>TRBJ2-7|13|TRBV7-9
CASSPQPGYEQYF
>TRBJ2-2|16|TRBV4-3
CASSQNLGTNTGELFF
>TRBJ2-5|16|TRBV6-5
CASSYSWARSGETQYF
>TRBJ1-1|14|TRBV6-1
CASSDYRERTEAFF
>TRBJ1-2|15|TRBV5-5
CASSPVFSVSYGYTF
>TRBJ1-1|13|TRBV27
CASSLKPYTEAFF
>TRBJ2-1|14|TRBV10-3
CAISKGLLYNEQFF
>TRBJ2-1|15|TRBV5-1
CASSPGQGSYNEQFF
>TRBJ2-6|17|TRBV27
CASSTGQGLSGANVLTF
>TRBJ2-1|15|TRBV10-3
CAISPGGAGTDEQFF
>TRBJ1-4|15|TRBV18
CASSPGWGAGEKLFF
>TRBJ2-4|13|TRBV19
CASSIGLADIQYF
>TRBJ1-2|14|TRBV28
CASSYPEGARGYTF
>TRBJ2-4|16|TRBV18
CANSPGPGTVKNIQYF
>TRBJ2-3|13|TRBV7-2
CASSLDRPDTQYF
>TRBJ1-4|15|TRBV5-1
CASSFSFGTEEKLFF
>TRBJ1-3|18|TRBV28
CASSPIGWLGTSGNTIYF
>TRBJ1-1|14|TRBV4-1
CASSQDPDSTEAFF
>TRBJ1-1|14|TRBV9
CASSWGGARSQAFF
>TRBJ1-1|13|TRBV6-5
CASSSTGGTEAFF
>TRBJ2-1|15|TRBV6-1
CASSFGQVSYNEQFF
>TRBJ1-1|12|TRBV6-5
CASSYGGSEAFF
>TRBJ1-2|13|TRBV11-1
CASSSGQGGGYTF
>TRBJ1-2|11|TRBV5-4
CASSLTGVYTF
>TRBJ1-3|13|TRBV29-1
CSVVPGAGNTIYF
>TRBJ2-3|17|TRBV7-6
CASSLNSPGPSTDTQYF
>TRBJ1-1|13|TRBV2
CASSADRETEAFF
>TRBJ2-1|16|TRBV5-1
CASSLGGTSGVDEQFF
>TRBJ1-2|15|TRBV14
CASSRLSQLRGGYTF
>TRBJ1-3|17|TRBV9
CASSVGPGQTSGNTIYF
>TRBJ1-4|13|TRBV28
CASLQGDGEKLFF
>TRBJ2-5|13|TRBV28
CASTPQGRETQYF
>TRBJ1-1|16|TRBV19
CASSTRDRGWDTEAFF
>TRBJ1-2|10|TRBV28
CASSRYGYTF
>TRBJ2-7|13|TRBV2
CASSKDYYYEQYF
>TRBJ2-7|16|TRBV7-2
CASSLLGQGAQREQYF
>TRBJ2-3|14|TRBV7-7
CASSVGAGTDTQYF
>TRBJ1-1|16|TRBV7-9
CASSPTTGGIGTEAFF
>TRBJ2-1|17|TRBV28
CASSETLGGLSGTEQFF
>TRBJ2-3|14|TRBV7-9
CASSLFDRGDTQYF
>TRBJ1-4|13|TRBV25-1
CASSESSNEKLFF
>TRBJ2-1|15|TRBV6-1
CASSEEEGSYNEQFF
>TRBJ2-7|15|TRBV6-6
CASGIAGMGGYEQYF
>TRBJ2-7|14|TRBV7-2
CASSFTGTAVEQYF
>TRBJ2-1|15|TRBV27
CASSSLGSAYNEQFF
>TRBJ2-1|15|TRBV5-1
CASSFQRREGGEQFF
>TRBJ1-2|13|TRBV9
CASSAPGLYGYTF
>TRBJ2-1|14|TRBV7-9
CASSQPGLRSEQFF
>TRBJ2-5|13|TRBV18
CASLGLSQETQYF
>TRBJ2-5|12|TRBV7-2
CASSLEAGVKYF
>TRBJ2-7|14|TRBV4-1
CASSHMGSSYEQYF
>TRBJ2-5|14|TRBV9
CASSTGDLQETQYF
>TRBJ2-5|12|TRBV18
CASSTRQETQYF
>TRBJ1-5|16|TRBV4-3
CASSQDLRGGNQPQHF
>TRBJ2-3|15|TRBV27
CASSRPGLTTDTQYF
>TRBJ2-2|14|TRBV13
CATTFGGRSGELFF
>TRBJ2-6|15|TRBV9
CASSAQISGANVLTF